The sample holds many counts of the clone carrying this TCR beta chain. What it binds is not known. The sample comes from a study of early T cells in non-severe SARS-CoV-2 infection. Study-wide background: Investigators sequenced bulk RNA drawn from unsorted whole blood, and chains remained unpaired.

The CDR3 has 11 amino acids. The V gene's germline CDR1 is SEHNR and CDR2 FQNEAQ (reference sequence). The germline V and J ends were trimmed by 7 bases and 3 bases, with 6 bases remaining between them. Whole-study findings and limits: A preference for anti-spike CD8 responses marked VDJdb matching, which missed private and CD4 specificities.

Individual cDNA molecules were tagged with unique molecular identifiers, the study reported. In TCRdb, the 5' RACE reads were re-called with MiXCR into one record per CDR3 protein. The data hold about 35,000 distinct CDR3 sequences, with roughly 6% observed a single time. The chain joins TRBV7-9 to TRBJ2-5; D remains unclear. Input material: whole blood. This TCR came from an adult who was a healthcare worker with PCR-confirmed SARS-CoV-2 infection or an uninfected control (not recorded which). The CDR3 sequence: CASKLEETQYF. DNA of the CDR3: TGTGCCAGCAAGCTAGAAGAGACCCAGTACTTC.